This T cell receptor (beta chain) was recorded in a study of T cell responses to AZD1222 COVID-19 vaccine. Study conclusions and caveats: It should be noted that donors were predominantly white British and more often female, and clonal diversity was possibly underestimated. Vaccination with two AZD1222 doses was followed by a rise in Spike-specific TCR breadth and depth.

TCRdb keeps only in-frame clones here, not all; method: immunoSEQ multiplex PCR. The table shows about 80,000 clones, with around 85% occurring only once. Notes on this clone: Its antigen is still unknown.

Germline CDR1 is LNHNV and CDR2 is YYDKDF (reference sequence). With 1 base clipped from V and 5 bases from J, the junction kept 10 bases outside the gene matches. The CDR3 covers 19 residues. The sample here was peripheral blood, taken 28 days after the second AZD1222 dose. The TCR originated in an adult who received the AZD1222 COVID-19 vaccine. V gene TRBV15 combines with J gene TRBJ1-6; TRBD1 matches 11 bases. This chain's CDR3 is CATSRVGQGAATDNSPLHF. CDR3 DNA sequence: TGTGCCACCAGCAGAGTTGGACAGGGGGCAGCAACGGATAATTCACCCCTCCACTTT. Complete variable domain (other parts from reference TRBV15 and TRBJ1-6): DAMVIQNPRYQVTQFGKPVTLSCSQTLNHNVMYWYQQKSSQAPKLLFHYYDKDFNNEADTPDNFQSRRPNTSFCFLDIRSPGLGDTAMYLCATSRVGQGAATDNSPLHFGNGTRLTVT.